The clone carrying this T cell receptor beta chain was picked up a small number of times. Its antigen is not identified. This CDR3 is built from 15 residues. V was pared by 0 bases and J by 1 base, with 10 bases between. Germline CDR1 reads SGHRS; CDR2 reads YFSETQ. This entry comes from a study of cytotoxic CD8 clonotypes in ibrutinib-treated CLL. Looking at the study overall: On average, each sample had approximately 260,000 productive templates and around 100,000 productive rearrangements. Findings and limits, study-wide: Clonality increased with ibrutinib response but returned toward baseline at progression.

Sequenced by immunoSEQ multiplex PCR; TCRdb stores in-frame clones only, minus some. The data contain about 250,000 clones, roughly 70% of them singletons. The sequence was collected from a human donor with chronic lymphocytic leukemia. Specimen: PBMCs, collected after 24 months of ibrutinib treatment. The genes are TRBV5-1 and TRBJ1-1; D might be TRBD1 (6 bases). The CDR3 is CASSLVGGQNTEAFF. CDR3 coding DNA: TGCGCCAGCAGCTTGGTGGGGGGACAGAACACTGAAGCTTTCTTT.